The rows below give T cell receptor beta chains drawn from one sample of a study of blood T cell repertoires in COVID-19. The data were produced by immunoSEQ multiplex PCR, yet TCRdb's version contains in-frame clones alone and is incomplete. The top ten hold 2.5% to 3.5% of the sample, which has 150,000 to 200,000 clones, 78% seen once. The sample comprised peripheral blood. The receptors come from a woman at least 80 years old with active or convalescent COVID-19. Both conserved end residues are part of each CDR3. A D gene is named only where the DNA matches it firmly. Not all rows give a size; the values are once, few, many and, for expanded clones, a class.

D gene: NA
clone size: NA
J gene: TRBJ2-7
V gene: TRBV21-1
CDR3 protein: CASSLSSIYEQYF
CDR3 DNA: TGTGCCAGCAGCCTTAGTTCAATCTACGAGCAGTACTTC

D gene: NA
clone size: NA
J gene: TRBJ1-3
V gene: TRBV7-9
CDR3 protein: CASFSPRINIPGQSFGHCF
CDR3 DNA: TGTGCCAGCTTTTCCCCACGGATTAATATACCGGGACAATCTTTCGGCCATTGTTTT

D gene: NA
clone size: NA
J gene: TRBJ1-4
V gene: TRBV5-4
CDR3 protein: CASSEGLGGNEKLFF
CDR3 DNA: TGTGCCAGCAGCGAGGGACTAGGGGGTAATGAAAAACTGTTTTTT

D gene: TRBD2
clone size: NA
J gene: TRBJ2-5
V gene: TRBV19
CDR3 protein: CASDGGEETQYF
CDR3 DNA: TGTGCCAGTGACGGGGGGGAAGAGACCCAGTACTTC

D gene: NA
clone size: NA
J gene: TRBJ1-5
V gene: TRBV7-2
CDR3 protein: CASRRRGGNQPQHF
CDR3 DNA: TGTGCCAGCAGAAGAAGAGGAGGCAATCAGCCCCAGCATTTT

D gene: NA
clone size: NA
J gene: TRBJ2-7
V gene: TRBV5-5
CDR3 protein: CASSFAAGSEQYF
CDR3 DNA: TGTGCCAGCAGCTTCGCGGCGGGTTCCGAGCAGTACTTC

D gene: TRBD1
clone size: NA
J gene: TRBJ2-7
V gene: TRBV11-2
CDR3 protein: CASTQRPQGASLEQYF
CDR3 DNA: TGTGCCAGCACCCAACGTCCACAGGGGGCAAGTTTAGAGCAGTACTTC

D gene: TRBD2
clone size: NA
J gene: TRBJ2-7
V gene: TRBV4-2
CDR3 protein: CASSQAGLVDEQYF
CDR3 DNA: TGTGCCAGCAGCCAAGCAGGACTAGTCGACGAGCAGTACTTC

D gene: TRBD1
clone size: few
J gene: TRBJ1-5
V gene: TRBV10-3
CDR3 protein: CAISEGDRNQPQHF
CDR3 DNA: TGTGCCATCAGTGAGGGGGACAGAAATCAGCCCCAGCATTTT

D gene: TRBD1
clone size: NA
J gene: TRBJ2-2
V gene: TRBV5-1
CDR3 protein: CASSLQGGRDTGELFF
CDR3 DNA: TGCGCCAGCAGCTTACAGGGGGGAAGGGACACCGGGGAGCTGTTTTTT

D gene: NA
clone size: NA
J gene: TRBJ2-3
V gene: TRBV3-1/TRBV3-2
CDR3 protein: CASTQSRLQADTQYF
CDR3 DNA: TGTGCCAGCACGCAATCTCGATTACAGGCAGATACGCAGTATTTT

D gene: TRBD1
clone size: NA
J gene: TRBJ2-7
V gene: TRBV27
CDR3 protein: CASSADRASRGTYYEQYF
CDR3 DNA: TGTGCCAGCAGTGCAGACAGGGCCTCGAGAGGGACGTACTACGAGCAGTACTTC

D gene: TRBD2
clone size: NA
J gene: TRBJ2-1
V gene: TRBV28
CDR3 protein: CASTPPGASGGFVNEQFF
CDR3 DNA: TGTGCCAGCACTCCACCAGGGGCTAGCGGGGGGTTTGTAAATGAGCAGTTCTTC

D gene: NA
clone size: NA
J gene: TRBJ1-2
V gene: TRBV4-1
CDR3 protein: CASSQVKTEYGYTF
CDR3 DNA: TGCGCCAGCAGCCAAGTTAAAACAGAATATGGCTACACCTTC

D gene: TRBD1
clone size: NA
J gene: TRBJ2-7
V gene: TRBV28
CDR3 protein: CASSLQGASYEQYF
CDR3 DNA: TGTGCCAGCAGTTTACAGGGGGCTTCTTACGAGCAGTACTTC

D gene: TRBD1
clone size: NA
J gene: TRBJ2-6
V gene: TRBV6-1
CDR3 protein: CASSAGTGGSGANVLTF
CDR3 DNA: TGTGCCAGCAGTGCCGGGACAGGGGGGAGTGGGGCCAACGTCCTGACTTTC

D gene: NA
clone size: NA
J gene: TRBJ2-1
V gene: TRBV16
CDR3 protein: CASSQSGAGDEQFF
CDR3 DNA: TGTGCCAGCAGCCAATCGGGGGCGGGCGATGAGCAGTTCTTC

D gene: TRBD1
clone size: NA
J gene: TRBJ2-1
V gene: TRBV19
CDR3 protein: CASRSRGQGIDEQFF
CDR3 DNA: TGTGCCAGCAGAAGCCGGGGACAGGGGATAGATGAGCAGTTCTTC

D gene: NA
clone size: once
J gene: TRBJ1-2
V gene: TRBV6-5
CDR3 protein: CAIQGGGYGYTF
CDR3 DNA: TGTGCCATACAGGGTGGGGGCTATGGCTACACCTTC

D gene: TRBD2
clone size: NA
J gene: TRBJ2-7
V gene: TRBV2
CDR3 protein: CASLAANSYEQYF
CDR3 DNA: TGTGCCAGCCTAGCGGCAAACTCCTACGAGCAGTACTTC

D gene: NA
clone size: once
J gene: TRBJ1-2
V gene: TRBV7-8
CDR3 protein: CASSLAQTEYGYTF
CDR3 DNA: TGTGCCAGCAGCTTAGCCCAGACAGAATATGGCTACACCTTC

D gene: TRBD1
clone size: NA
J gene: TRBJ2-7
V gene: TRBV5-6
CDR3 protein: CASSSRARGRADEQYF
CDR3 DNA: TGTGCCAGCAGCTCCCGAGCCAGGGGGCGCGCGGACGAGCAGTACTTC

D gene: NA
clone size: few
J gene: TRBJ2-1
V gene: TRBV6-4
CDR3 protein: CASSDSGRGGSMSNEQFF
CDR3 DNA: TGTGCCAGCAGTGACTCGGGCAGGGGCGGCTCGATGAGTAATGAGCAGTTCTTC

D gene: NA
clone size: NA
J gene: TRBJ1-2
V gene: TRBV19
CDR3 protein: CASSWQNYGYTF
CDR3 DNA: TGTGCCAGTAGTTGGCAGAACTATGGCTACACCTTC

D gene: TRBD1
clone size: NA
J gene: TRBJ1-2
V gene: TRBV3-1/TRBV3-2
CDR3 protein: CASSIPGQNYGYTF
CDR3 DNA: TGTGCCAGCAGCATCCCGGGACAGAACTATGGCTACACCTTC

D gene: TRBD1
clone size: NA
J gene: TRBJ2-3
V gene: TRBV5-1
CDR3 protein: CASSLEPGQNPYF
CDR3 DNA: TGCGCCAGCAGCTTGGAACCGGGACAGAATCCGTATTTT

D gene: TRBD1
clone size: once
J gene: TRBJ1-3
V gene: TRBV25-1
CDR3 protein: CASRPPGGTGGNTIYF
CDR3 DNA: TGTGCCAGCAGGCCGCCTGGGGGGACAGGTGGAAACACCATATATTTT

D gene: NA
clone size: NA
J gene: TRBJ1-2
V gene: TRBV4-2
CDR3 protein: CASSHAIQTANYGYTF
CDR3 DNA: TGTGCCAGCAGCCATGCTATTCAGACAGCTAACTATGGCTACACCTTC

D gene: TRBD2
clone size: NA
J gene: TRBJ2-5
V gene: TRBV18
CDR3 protein: CASSPRRGGQETQYF
CDR3 DNA: TGTGCCAGCTCACCAAGACGGGGGGGGCAAGAGACCCAGTACTTC